What follows describes a single TCR beta chain. The data were produced by immunoSEQ multiplex PCR, yet TCRdb's version contains in-frame clones alone and is incomplete. Among around 290,000 clones listed, 88% were seen once. Clinical history as reported by participants underpinned cohort assignment. The data are from a study of blood T cell repertoires in COVID-19. Overall study: The recovered donors of Cohort 3 showed two negative PCRs, clearance, or symptom resolution. The United States, Italy and Spain provided the acute and convalescent COVID-19 samples. PBMCs, B-cell-depleted T cells, or T cells provided the cDNA or gDNA that made up the material.

CDR3 length equals 16 residues. The V segment lost 0 bases and the J segment 7 bases; nucleotides outside the gene matches: 8. CDR1 is SQVTM and CDR2 is ANQGSEA in the germline V gene. The rearrangement uses TRBV29-1 and TRBJ2-1; 11 nucleotides line up with TRBD2. This receptor was identified in a woman between 55 and 75 years old in a cohort exposed to, infected with or recovered from COVID-19 (not recorded which). The material sequenced was PBMCs or T cells enriched from blood (not recorded which). CDR3 nucleotides: TGCAGCGTTGAAGATCCACGGACTAGCGGGCTGAATGAGCAGTTCTTC. It encodes CSVEDPRTSGLNEQFF.